The entry below gives a single T cell receptor (beta chain) sequence along with its context. The antigen remains unidentified. Trimming shortened V by 0 bases and J by 2 bases, and 12 bases separated the two germline ends. Germline CDR1 and CDR2: SGDLS and YYNGEE. This CDR3 is built from 16 residues. Profiling relied on immunoSEQ multiplex PCR, and the TCRdb table lists in-frame clones only, not all of them. The table shows 60,000 to 85,000 clones, with roughly 85% occurring only once. Time point given: week 23, last vaccination. In the vaccine, a single dose held 300 ug of the mutant IDH1 20-mer peptide, along with topical imiquimod. This record belongs to a study of a mutant IDH1 vaccine in newly diagnosed glioma. At the level of the study: Patients were started on vaccination 4-6 weeks after radiotherapy alone, or with temozolomide cycles. Broader study findings: A vaccine-induced immune response developed in 93.3% of the patients.

Sequenced material: PBMCs, taken from a glioma patient whose treatment included an IDH1 peptide vaccine. V usage is TRBV9 and J usage is TRBJ2-1; no reliable D call. The clonotype originates from a woman aged 45-60 years with glioma. CDR3 protein: CASSVVGSAAYNEQFF. The CDR3 DNA reads as TGTGCCAGCAGCGTAGTTGGGTCAGCAGCCTACAATGAGCAGTTCTTC.